The 2 T cell receptor beta chains given below trace back to one sample, sequenced in a study of T cells in Graves' hyperthyroidism and ophthalmopathy. It was RNA transcripts that yielded the amplified TCR beta CDR3 regions. RT-PCR in the first round (using the HTBI primer set) targeted the TCR CDR3. TCRdb reprocessed the multiplex PCR reads with MiXCR, giving one entry per CDR3 protein. The table includes around 610,000 distinct CDR3 sequences, roughly 14% detected once. The sequenced material came from blood. The source is a woman aged 40 to 50 with Graves' ophthalmopathy.

This clonotype was counted many times. V usage is TRBV7-8 and J usage is TRBJ1-5; possibly TRBD1 for D (6 bases). The germline V and J ends were trimmed by 1 base and 5 bases, with 9 bases remaining between them. Germline CDR1 reads SGHVS; CDR2 reads FQNEAQ. The CDR3 runs 14 residues. CDR3 loop: CASSLVPGDQPQHF. The DNA for the CDR3 is TGTGCCAGCAGCTTAGTTCCAGGGGATCAGCCCCAGCATTTT. The entire variable domain, with the rest obtained from reference TRBV7-8 and TRBJ1-5, is as follows: GAGVSQSPRYKVAKRGQDVALRCDPISGHVSLFWYQQALGQGPEFLTYFQNEAQLDKSGLPSDRFFAERPEGSVSTLKIQRTQQEDSAVYLCASSLVPGDQPQHFGDGTRLSIL.

In this sample, this clonotype turned up many times. The V call is TRBV28, the J call TRBJ1-2; 8 nucleotides match TRBD1. The length of the CDR3 is 14 residues. Trimming took 6 bases from V and 4 from J; bases not matched to a gene: 7. Germline V lookup: CDR1 MDHEN, CDR2 SYDVKM. CDR3 residues: CASRRTGLVYGYTF. The CDR3 coding sequence is TGTGCCAGCAGAAGGACAGGGTTGGTCTATGGCTACACCTTC.